This TCR beta chain was found in a study of T cells in women clearing cervical HPV infection. Study-level background: For cases, blood was sampled a median around 150 days after lesion detection, interquartile range about 90 to 230 days.

Produced via immunoSEQ multiplex PCR; TCRdb's table is partial and in-frame only. The listing contains some 33,000 clones. Dot-blot hybridization genotyped cervical HPV amplified with MY09/MY11 PCR. There are 15 residues in the CDR3. CDR1 SEHNR and CDR2 FQNEAQ come from the germline V gene (reference sequence). In the case of this clone: Antigen specificity is unknown. Read sequence stops 3 residues before the CDR3 end, and the germline J gene provides the missing end.

Overall study results and limits: Associations may precede or follow infection; HPV-specific or memory T cells were not isolated. CIN3+ cases had significantly higher TCR repertoire richness than controls, but evenness did not differ.

The source material was blood buffy coat. The TCR sequence derives from a woman between 18 and 75 years old with a cervical HPV16 infection that either progressed to CIN3+ or cleared (not recorded which). The V gene is TRBV7-9, the J gene TRBJ2-4; D may be TRBD2 (5 bases). CDR3 sequence reads: CASSLAAPRGEAQYF. The DNA read from the CDR3 is TGTGCCAGCAGCTTAGCTGCACCCCGGGGAGAGGCT. Full variable domain (missing parts from reference TRBV7-9 and TRBJ2-4): DTGVSQNPRHKITKRGQNVTFRCDPISEHNRLYWYRQTLGQGPEFLTYFQNEAQLEKSRLLSDRFSAERPKGSFSTLEIQRTEQGDSAMYLCASSLAAPRGEAQYFGAGTRLSVL.